The clone carrying this TCR beta chain was seen a single time. As yet, its antigen is unknown. Sequenced by immunoSEQ multiplex PCR; TCRdb stores in-frame clones only, minus some. The sample lists about 74,000 clones; approximately 84% were seen once. This record comes from a study of T cells in localized non-small cell lung cancer. CDR1 and CDR2 from the germline V gene are SGHAT and FQNNGV. The ends were cut back, 5 bases at V and 2 bases at J, with 11 bases in the middle. This CDR3 region has 14 residues. Study-level points and caveats: Sequencing, confined to only one tumor region, leaves heterogeneity possible. Uninvolved adjacent lung showed higher T cell clonality than tumor.

The chain combines TRBV11-2 with TRBJ2-3; the D is unclear. The source was peripheral blood, collected before any cancer treatment. This receptor was identified in an older female donor with stage I lung adenocarcinoma. The DNA for the CDR3 is TGTGCCAGCAGCCCCACCGGTATCACAGATACGCAGTATTTT. This gives the protein CASSPTGITDTQYF. Looking up the rest from reference TRBV11-2 and TRBJ2-3 gives the full variable domain: EAGVAQSPRYKIIEKRQSVAFWCNPISGHATLYWYQQILGQGPKLLIQFQNNGVVDDSQLPKDRFSAERLKGVDSTLKIQPAKLEDSAVYLCASSPTGITDTQYFGPGTRLTVL.